The 3 T cell receptor beta chains in this list originate from one sample, sequenced in a study of blood T cell repertoires in COVID-19. Only in-frame clones appear in the TCRdb table, and some are missing; sequencing was by immunoSEQ multiplex PCR. The sample consists of roughly 200,000 clones, about 80% of them appearing once. Source material: peripheral blood. These receptor sequences come from a woman in her fifties or sixties with active or convalescent COVID-19.

This sequence joins TRBV5-1 and TRBJ2-3; TRBD1 aligns across 10 bases. The junction had 13 bases not matched to a gene; V was cut back by 4 bases and J by 5 bases. The germline V gene has CDR1 SGHRS and CDR2 YFSETQ. The CDR3 runs 17 residues. CDR3: CASSPDLGGQGLDTQYF. The CDR3, as DNA: TGCGCCAGCAGCCCAGACTTGGGGGGACAGGGGTTAGATACGCAGTATTTT.

The J gene is TRBJ1-2, the V gene TRBV29-1; D possibly corresponds to TRBD1 (6 bases). Trimming cost V 6 bases and J 1 base, with 9 bases left between them. Germline V CDR1 and CDR2: SQVTM, ANQGSEA. This CDR3 comprises 12 residues. The CDR3 DNA follows: TGCAGCGTGGGGGCCTTTAACTATGGCTACACCTTC. Amino acids: CSVGAFNYGYTF. Full variable domain (outside the CDR3, taken from reference TRBV29-1 and TRBJ1-2): SAVISQKPSRDICQRGTSLTIQCQVDSQVTMMFWYRQQPGQSLTLIATANQGSEATYESGFVIDKFPISRPNLTFSTLTVSNMSPEDSSIYLCSVGAFNYGYTFGSGTRLTVV.

The chain has TRBV7-9 and TRBJ1-3; no clear D gene. Trimming took 0 bases from V and 2 from J, leaving 11 bases between them. In germline, CDR1 is SEHNR, CDR2 FQNEAQ (reference sequence). The CDR3 sequence is 16 residues long. In DNA form, the CDR3 reads TGTGCCAGCAGCTTAGCGCTCGGGGATACTGGAAACACCATATATTTT. The encoded protein is CASSLALGDTGNTIYF. Full variable domain (outside the CDR3, taken from reference TRBV7-9 and TRBJ1-3): DTGVSQNPRHKITKRGQNVTFRCDPISEHNRLYWYRQTLGQGPEFLTYFQNEAQLEKSRLLSDRFSAERPKGSFSTLEIQRTEQGDSAMYLCASSLALGDTGNTIYFGEGSWLTVV.